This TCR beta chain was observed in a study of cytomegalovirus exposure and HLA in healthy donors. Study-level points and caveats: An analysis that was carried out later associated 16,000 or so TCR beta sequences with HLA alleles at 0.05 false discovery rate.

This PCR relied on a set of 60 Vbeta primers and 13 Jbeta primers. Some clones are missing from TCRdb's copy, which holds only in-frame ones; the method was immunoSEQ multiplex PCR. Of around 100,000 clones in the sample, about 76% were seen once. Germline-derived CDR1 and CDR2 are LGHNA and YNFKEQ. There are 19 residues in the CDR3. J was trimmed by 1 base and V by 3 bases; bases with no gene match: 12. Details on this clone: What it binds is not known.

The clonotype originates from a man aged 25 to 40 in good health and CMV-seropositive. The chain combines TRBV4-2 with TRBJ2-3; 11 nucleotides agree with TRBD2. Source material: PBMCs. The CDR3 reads CASSHPGGVSGRGTDTQYF. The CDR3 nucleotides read TGTGCCAGCAGCCATCCCGGGGGTGTTAGCGGGAGGGGCACAGATACGCAGTATTTT.